This TCR beta chain is drawn from a study of T cells in Graves' hyperthyroidism and ophthalmopathy. Background on the study: Upon initial diagnosis and before any treatment, peripheral blood was collected. Notes on the study in general: Blood shared most expanded thyroid clonotypes above 0.001.

The TCR beta CDR3 regions underwent amplification using RNA transcripts as the source. During a first-round RT-PCR of the TCR CDR3, the HTBI primer set was used. Each CDR3 protein gets one entry after TCRdb re-called the multiplex PCR reads with MiXCR. The repertoire holds roughly 660,000 distinct CDR3 sequences, with 17% as singletons. CDR1 is LNHNV, CDR2 YYDKDF, per germline (reference sequence). CDR3 size: 15 residues. The V gene lost 0 bases and the J gene lost 7 bases, with 16 bases spanning the gap. Graves' hyperthyroidism qualified as stable when ophthalmopathy did not progress within 18 months. Patients aged 18 to 65 had newly diagnosed hyperthyroidism lasting under 2 months. This clonotype was seen more than once but under ten times. Its antigen remains unknown.

The sample consisted of blood. The clonotype comes from a man in his forties or fifties with Graves' hyperthyroidism. The chain is built from TRBV15 and TRBJ2-7; D is unresolved. CDR3 nucleotides: TGTGCCACCAGCAGAGAAAGCCAGGTTATGCGAGAGCAGTACTTC. This translates into CATSRESQVMREQYF.